This TCR beta chain was retrieved from a study of blood T cell repertoires in COVID-19 (dated by TCRdb to the early 2020s). Study-wide context: Samples from collaborators originated in the United States, Italy and Spain and spanned both the acute and convalescent phases of COVID-19. The material from the prospective study consisted of cDNA or gDNA derived from T cells, B-cell-depleted T cells, or PBMCs. The dataset comprised deeply sampled blood TCRbeta repertoires from subjects exposed to, actively infected with, or recovered from COVID-19. The repertoires were released in a freely available public database meant as a resource for research on the immune response to SARS-CoV-2. Samples came from the ongoing ImmuneRACE study (first 160 participants) plus 1,254 subjects from 6 global collaborators. Nearly every sample came with metadata listing a de-identified subject ID, COVID-19 status, age in years and sex. HLA class I and class II types, where available, came from metadata supplied by the sample provider rather than from assay-based typing. The paper's findings and limits, for the study overall: How much clinical and demographic metadata was included differed by source and by participant, and the metadata was provided uncurated.

Participants in the prospective study were aged roughly 18 to 100 years, lived in 20 to 30 United States geographic areas, and enrolled through a virtual design. In the prospective study, participants were assigned to cohorts based on the clinical history participants reported in a screening survey and a study questionnaire. Recovered participants in ImmuneRACE Cohort 3 were defined as having two consecutive negative NP/OP PCR tests, clearance from a healthcare professional, or resolution of symptoms. Mobile phlebotomists in the prospective study collected whole blood, serum and a nasopharyngeal or oropharyngeal swab from every participant. Additional blood draws and questionnaires over a roughly two-month period could optionally be provided by prospective study participants. Prospective study blood samples were shipped either frozen or at room temperature before DNA extraction. The immunoSEQ Assay, a bias-controlled multiplex PCR, was used to amplify TCRbeta CDR3 regions from genomic DNA. As for how the authors treated the data: Within the assay, amplification of reference gene primers was used to estimate how many nucleated cells each sample contained. Sequence reads were collapsed and filtered to measure the absolute abundance of every unique TCRbeta CDR3 rearrangement. For each sample, productive Simpson clonality was calculated as the square root of Simpson's diversity index over productive rearrangements. The clones in this table, taken by TCRdb from immuneACCESS, are in-frame only. Not every clone is retained; where verified, under half of the shortfall comes from an unresolved V gene, and the cause of the rest is unknown. The V and J calls and clone size come from that table; D and trimming were worked out from the DNA. In this sample the table shows some 300,000 clones, roughly nine tenths of which occur a single time. About 9.4% of the sample lies in the top ten.

With respect to this clone: Its antigen remains unidentified. One base away there is no much larger clone; base qualities are not given.

The sample taken for sequencing was PBMCs or T cells enriched from blood (not recorded which). The source of this sequence is a woman between 25 and 40 years old who had recovered from COVID-19.

The CDR3 protein sequence reads: CATSRDLYEKLFF. The DNA sequence reads TGTGCCACCAGCAGAGATCTATATGAAAAACTGTTTTTT. This chain joins TRBV15 to TRBJ1-4, with no confidently assigned D gene. Including the terminal cysteine and phenylalanine, the CDR3 comprises 13 residues. The retained sequence is limited to the CDR3, 39 bases, with the frame set at the first base. The germline V gene (reference sequence) specifies LNHNV as CDR1 and YYDKDF as CDR2. The junction shows trimming of 0 bases on V and 6 bases on J, plus 5 bases between the germline ends.